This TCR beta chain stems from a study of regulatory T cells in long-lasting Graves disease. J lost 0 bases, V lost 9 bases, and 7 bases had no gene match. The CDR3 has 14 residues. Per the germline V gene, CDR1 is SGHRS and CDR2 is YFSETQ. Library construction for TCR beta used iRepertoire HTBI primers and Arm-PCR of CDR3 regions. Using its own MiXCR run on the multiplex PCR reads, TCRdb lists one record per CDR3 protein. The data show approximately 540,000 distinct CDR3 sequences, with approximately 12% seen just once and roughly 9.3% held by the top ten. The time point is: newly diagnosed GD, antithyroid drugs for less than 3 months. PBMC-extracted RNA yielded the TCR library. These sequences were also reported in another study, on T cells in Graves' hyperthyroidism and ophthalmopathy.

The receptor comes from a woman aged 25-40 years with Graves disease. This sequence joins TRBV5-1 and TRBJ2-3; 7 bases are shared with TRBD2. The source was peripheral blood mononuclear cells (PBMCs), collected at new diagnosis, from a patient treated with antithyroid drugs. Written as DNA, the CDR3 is TGCGCCACCGGGACTACCATTAGCACAGATACGCAGTATTTT. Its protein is CATGTTISTDTQYF. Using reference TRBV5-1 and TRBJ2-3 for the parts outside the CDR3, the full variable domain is KAGVTQTPRYLIKTRGQQVTLSCSPISGHRSVSWYQQTPGQGLQFLFEYFSETQRNKGNFPGRFSGRQFSNSRSEMNVSTLELGDSALYLCATGTTISTDTQYFGPGTRLTVL.